This section outlines one TCR beta chain sequence together with its context. Its antigen is still unknown. No base quality values were provided; no much bigger clone lies one nucleotide off. The data derive from a study of cytomegalovirus exposure and HLA in healthy donors (dated 2017 in TCRdb). Describing the broader study: In an earlier analysis of some 550 of the donors, 250 to 350 Gb of sequence data and 90 million to 130 million unique TCR beta sequences from about 179 million T cells were reported. About 300 gigabases of sequencing data and about 92 million unique TCR sequences made up an early release that covered over 550 HLA-typed donors. Of the roughly 430 genotyped donors, about 80% fell in the genetic ancestry cluster associated with self-reported Caucasian donors. The study was designed to test whether signatures of past pathogen exposure could be identified by cataloging public T cell receptors. The study profiled the T cell repertoires of about 720 subjects by immunosequencing and related them to cytomegalovirus serostatus. In addition to the first cohort of several hundred subjects, a separate validation cohort of 120 different subjects was used. To predict cytomegalovirus infection status, the study brought together high-throughput TCR immunosequencing, statistical association of individual TCRs with disease status, and machine learning. In a later analysis, previously published TCR beta repertoires from 670 or so donors were re-analyzed and high-resolution HLA genotyping was added so that TCR occurrence patterns could be studied. Rather than drawing on any new phenotypic data, the later analysis identified candidate immune exposures from TCR beta sequences and the way those sequences occurred across donors. An earlier analysis of approximately 630 of the donors applied high-throughput TCR beta sequencing to assess whether each TCR beta V gene segment acted as functional or pseudogenic. Donor age, sex, ethnicity and CMV serostatus were compiled alongside the repertoire data. A later genetic analysis took genome-wide SNP genotypes for about 55% of the 666 donors and used that subset as a discovery cohort. Every discovery cohort repertoire had been produced on one sequencing platform. HLA typing covered class I and class II loci at four-digit resolution. The number of donors typed differed by locus, with roughly 629-640 for A, B, C, DRB1 and DQB1, around 560 for DQA1, 606 for DPA1, and around 430 for DPB1. A handful of DR-DQ haplotypes were handled as single units for association and clustering because linkage in the cohort was strong. Among around 400 genotyped donors of the cohort, an average of about 220,000 unique TCR beta nucleotide sequences was sequenced per donor, of which about 18% were non-productive. Study-wide conclusions, independent of this receptor: CMV serostatus was the only immune exposure information available for the cohort. A later analysis found that most CMV-associated TCR beta chains appeared HLA-restricted, with HLA associations seemingly driven largely by CMV exposure. According to a later analysis, TCR association rates differed among HLA loci, with DRB1 alleles showing the most associated TCRs and HLA-C alleles showing the fewest. A group of highly shared sequence variants was considered likely to be a technical artifact of the sequencing pipeline. A later analysis found that HLA-associated TCR beta chains were more clonally expanded and had lower generation probabilities than equally common non-associated chains. According to a later analysis, parvovirus B19, influenza, CMV and Epstein-Barr virus appeared linked to several top co-occurrence clusters. Three of the identified cytomegalovirus-associated TCR beta chains were confirmed in vitro to be specific for cytomegalovirus antigens. In a later genetic analysis, fewer N-insertions in productive TCRs were reported among donors in an Asian-associated ancestry cluster than the approximately 630-donor mean. A further reported finding was that TCR beta sequences accurately predicted the HLA-A and HLA-B alleles for most subjects in the first cohort. Sequencing depth was assumed to be roughly uniform across donors in the presence/absence analyses, though that assumption may not hold. Linkage disequilibrium might explain the correlated functional status among segregating V segments, but an unknown experimental factor could not be excluded. The earlier analysis of approximately 590 of the donors excluded approximately 15 rarely observed V segments, including chromosome 9 orphons, because counts were too low. Because HLA typing was missing for some donors at each locus, association tests included only the typed subset. V-gene and J-gene trimming of TCR beta chains was associated with a missense DCLRE1C variant in a later genetic analysis, and the association was replicated in an independent cohort. In an earlier analysis of approximately 590 of the donors, most TCR beta V segments were observed in productive rearrangements about 87% or about 30% of the time, broadly matching IMGT annotations. Assigning TCR associations to individual alleles was difficult when HLA alleles, especially DR and DQ, strongly co-occurred. A total of fewer than 200 TCR beta chains were listed by the study as associated with cytomegalovirus. According to the authors, the approach could potentially be generalized to other disease states and immunological phenotypes. In both the original and validation cohorts, the classifier was reported to diagnose cytomegalovirus status with high specificity and sensitivity. This cohort had only TCR beta chains sequenced, and the lack of alpha or paired-chain data limited which features could be detected. A later analysis associated about 17,000 TCR beta sequences with specific HLA alleles at a false discovery rate of 0.05. Most TCR sequences were observed very rarely across donors, whereas some public TCRs were present in many individuals. Some IMGT-functional V segments, including TRBV6-2 and TRBV6-3, could not be told apart with the 87-base-pair reads, so those segments were excluded.

The germline V gene yields SGDLS for CDR1 and YYNGEE for CDR2. The cysteine opens and the phenylalanine closes a CDR3 of 15 amino acids. Solely the CDR3 DNA is kept, with 45 bases framed from the first base. V is clipped by 0 bases and J by 3 bases, and the sequence between their germline boundaries is 12 bases long. In total, 666 healthy bone marrow donors made up the cohort. All cohort members were sampled while nominally healthy, although unrecorded immune exposures were likely present. The donor was CMV seronegative and was included in the group of around 320 seronegative cohort members. A peripheral blood sample was provided by each donor, and peripheral blood mononuclear cells were used for TCR beta sequencing. The Qiagen DNeasy Blood Extraction Kit was used to extract genomic DNA from the blood cell samples. Receptor libraries were prepared by the immunoSEQ multiplex PCR assay. A mixture of 60 forward primers for TCR Vbeta segments and 13 reverse primers for TCR Jbeta segments was used in the multiplex PCR. Amplification of the CDR3 region of rearranged TCR beta genes was performed with a multiplex PCR assay on genomic DNA. Amplified TCR beta libraries were sequenced as 87-base-pair reads on the Illumina HiSeq System. In the original analysis: A later analysis tallied around 87 million unique TCR beta chains across the 610 or so repertoires, and approximately 11 million of those chains were shared by two or more donors. A nearest-neighbor algorithm error-corrected the raw reads and collapsed the reads into unique sequences, merging closely related sequences to remove PCR and sequencing errors. To assign V, D and J gene segments, CDR3 sequences were aligned to IMGT reference sequences. For a sequence to be retained, a match of at least six nucleotides to both a V gene segment and a J gene segment was required. Rearrangements were called productive when the CDR3 lacked stop codons and stayed in frame with V and J; all others were non-productive. Following IMGT convention, CDR3 was defined as the stretch from the second conserved V-encoded cysteine to the conserved J-encoded phenylalanine. The earlier analysis of around 640 of the donors excluded sequences that lacked an unambiguous match to a single V gene segment. In an earlier analysis of around 600 of the donors, V segments were called functional above 56.7% productive rearrangements and were called segregating when the between-donor standard deviation exceeded 5%. To diagnose cytomegalovirus status from the catalog of TCR beta chain sequences, a statistical classification framework was built. V and J gene assignment, in a later analysis, came from comparing TCR nucleotide sequences with IMGT/GENE-DB human TR gene sequences. The TCRdist pipeline was used in a later analysis to assign CDR3 sequences and most-parsimonious VDJ recombination scenarios. A later analysis defined each TCR beta chain by its CDR3 amino acid sequence plus V-gene family, and excluded reads lacking a unique V-gene family. In a later analysis, 450 to 600 highly shared, low-generation-probability nucleotide sequences were removed to address suspected cross-contamination and a sequencing artifact. A later analysis calculated a clonal expansion index for each public chain from normalized within-repertoire ranks of inferred template counts. In a later analysis, generation probabilities were computed using a VDJ recombination model fitted to out-of-frame rearrangements, and the results were checked against IGoR. In a later analysis, TCR-TCR, TCR-HLA and TCR-CMV co-occurrence was scored with hypergeometric tests, and a repertoire-size bias correction was applied to TCR pairs. False discovery rates were estimated in a later analysis by permuting HLA or CMV assignments 20 times. In a later analysis, co-occurring TCRs were grouped with DBSCAN, and TCRdist sequence similarity was added when clustering was performed within HLA-allele-positive subsets. Co-occurrence clustering excluded repertoires with fewer than 30,000 or more than 120,000 public chains, plus five with anomalous nucleotide sharing. TCRdb retrieved this table from immuneACCESS and kept in-frame rearrangements only. Not all clones are present; in checked studies, unresolved V genes account for under half, and no reason is known for the remainder. The V and J calls and clone size are taken from that table; D and trimming were inferred from the DNA. This sample comprises 150,000 to 200,000 clones, over 75% of them detected only once. The top ten constitute 3.1% of the sample.

Recombination linked TRBV9 to TRBJ1-1, with no confidently assigned D gene. What was sequenced was PBMCs. The clonotype was recovered from a female donor in good health and CMV-seronegative. At the DNA level, the sequence is TGTGCCAGCAGCGTAGCCCCGTCGGAGTACACTGAAGCTTTCTTT. Its protein reads: CASSVAPSEYTEAFF.